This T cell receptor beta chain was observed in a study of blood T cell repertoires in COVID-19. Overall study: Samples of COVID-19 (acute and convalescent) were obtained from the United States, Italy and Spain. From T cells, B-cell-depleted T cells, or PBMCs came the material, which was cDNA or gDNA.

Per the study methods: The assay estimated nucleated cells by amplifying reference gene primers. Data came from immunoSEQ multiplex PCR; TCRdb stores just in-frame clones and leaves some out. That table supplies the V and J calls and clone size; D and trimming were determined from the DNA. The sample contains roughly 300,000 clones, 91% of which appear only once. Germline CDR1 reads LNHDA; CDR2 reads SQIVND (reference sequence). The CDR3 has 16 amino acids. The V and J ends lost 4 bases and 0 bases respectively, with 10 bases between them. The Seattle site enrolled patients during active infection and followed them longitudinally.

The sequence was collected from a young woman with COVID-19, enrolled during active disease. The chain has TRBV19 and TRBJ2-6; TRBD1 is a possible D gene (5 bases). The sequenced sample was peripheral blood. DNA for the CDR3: TGTGCCAGTAGTACGAGACAGAACTCTGGGGCCAACGTCCTGACTTTC. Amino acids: CASSTRQNSGANVLTF.